Reported below is one T cell receptor (beta chain). The antigen remains undetermined. CDR1 SNHLY and CDR2 FYNNEI come from the germline V gene. The CDR3 runs 15 residues. The V and J ends lost 6 bases and 1 base, in that order; junction bases with no gene match: 8. These data are taken from a study of T cell repertoires in cytomegalovirus infection. At the level of the study: Epitope selection comprised recently identified HLA-C-restricted CMV epitopes and well-studied HLA-B-restricted CMV epitopes. TCR beta signatures that were public indicated CMV infection and matching HLA type. Broader study findings: The study found HLA-C-restricted CMV-specific TCR beta clonotypes dominating the ex vivo response.

TCRdb re-called the reads with MiXCR, one entry per CDR3 protein. The sample includes roughly 730,000 distinct CDR3 sequences, approximately 33% of them seen just once. The receptor was derived from a human donor in good health (CMV status not recorded). Some clones in this sample may be carry-over from other donors' samples. This chain links TRBV2 with TRBJ2-7; 8 bases match TRBD1. Source: cultured PBMCs, taken from culture after CMV antigen stimulation. The CDR3 coding sequence is TGTGCCAGCAGACCCACAGGGGGGATATCCTACGAGCAGTACTTC. Its protein product is CASRPTGGISYEQYF. Complete variable domain (other parts from reference TRBV2 and TRBJ2-7): EPEVTQTPSHQVTQMGQEVILRCVPISNHLYFYWYRQILGQKVEFLVSFYNNEISEKSEIFDDQFSVERPDGSNFTLKIRSTKLEDSAMYFCASRPTGGISYEQYFGPGTRLTVT.